This is a list of T cell receptor beta chains from one sample in a study of blood T cell repertoires in COVID-19. Method: immunoSEQ multiplex PCR; TCRdb's copy keeps in-frame clones and lacks some. The sample carries roughly 71,000 clones, roughly 80% recorded once. Source material: peripheral blood. These TCRs come from a man between 70 and 80 years old who had recovered from COVID-19. Each CDR3 is given with its conserved first and last residue. Each record gives: clone size, D gene, V gene, J gene, CDR3 protein, CDR3 DNA. The D gene is left open where the match is weak. Expanded clones are given a class, and other clones once, few, many or no size at all.

>-|-|TRBV7-3|TRBJ2-6
CASSRGQRESGANVLTF
TGTGCCAGCAGCCGCGGACAGAGGGAATCTGGGGCCAACGTCCTGACTTTC
>-|-|TRBV28|TRBJ2-7
CASSLGQSYEQYF
TGTGCCAGCAGTCTTGGACAGAGCTACGAGCAGTACTTC
>-|-|TRBV20-1|TRBJ1-1
CSARRGSEAFF
TGCAGTGCTAGAAGGGGTTCTGAAGCTTTCTTT
>-|-|TRBV12-3/TRBV12-4|TRBJ2-1
CASSRTEEQFF
TGTGCCAGCAGTAGGACTGAAGAGCAGTTCTTC
>-|-|TRBV6-5|TRBJ1-5
CASSLQGPDQPQHF
TGTGCCAGCAGTCTACAGGGTCCGGATCAGCCCCAGCATTTT
>-|TRBD1|TRBV7-7|TRBJ2-2
CASSSGTGSPGELFF
TGTGCCAGCAGCTCCGGGACAGGTTCCCCCGGGGAGCTGTTTTTT
>-|-|TRBV7-9|TRBJ2-5
CASSPRGPEETQYF
TGTGCCAGCAGCCCCCGTGGGCCAGAAGAGACCCAGTACTTC
>many|-|TRBV19|TRBJ1-2
CASRPGFYGYTF
TGTGCCAGCAGACCAGGATTCTATGGCTACACCTTC
>-|-|TRBV12-3/TRBV12-4|TRBJ1-2
CASSPSGNYGYTF
TGTGCCAGCAGTCCTTCAGGGAACTATGGCTACACCTTC
>-|-|TRBV25-1|TRBJ1-6
CASSEWEGGGRSPLHF
TGTGCCAGCAGTGAATGGGAGGGCGGTGGTCGATCACCCCTCCACTTT
>-|-|TRBV5-1|TRBJ2-5
CASSLKGVEETQYF
TGCGCCAGCAGCTTGAAGGGAGTGGAAGAGACCCAGTACTTC
>once|TRBD2|TRBV4-2|TRBJ2-5
CASSRGGPETQYF
TGTGCCAGCAGCCGCGGGGGGCCAGAGACCCAGTACTTC
>-|TRBD1|TRBV30|TRBJ1-5
CAWSVPGQGPGSQPQHF
TGTGCCTGGAGTGTGCCGGGACAGGGTCCGGGATCCCAGCCCCAGCATTTT
>-|-|TRBV20-1|TRBJ2-2
CSASRTANTGELFF
TGCAGTGCTAGTCGGACAGCGAACACCGGGGAGCTGTTTTTT
>-|-|TRBV28|TRBJ1-2
CASSSGDYQAGYTF
TGTGCCAGCAGTTCTGGTGATTATCAGGCTGGCTACACCTTC
>-|TRBD1|TRBV6-5|TRBJ1-2
CASRGGQGYIDGYTF
TGTGCCAGCAGGGGCGGACAGGGGTATATCGATGGCTACACCTTC
>-|-|TRBV12-5|TRBJ1-3
CASGFASLRNTIYF
TGTGCTAGTGGTTTCGCCAGTCTCAGAAACACCATATATTTT
>-|-|TRBV5-6|TRBJ2-7
CASSLSGKLYEQYF
TGTGCCAGCAGCTTGTCAGGGAAACTCTACGAGCAGTACTTC
>-|-|TRBV5-6|TRBJ1-1
CASSPGQNTEAFF
TGTGCCAGCAGCCCGGGACAGAACACTGAAGCTTTCTTT
>-|TRBD1|TRBV30|TRBJ1-6
CAWSAGQGPSPLHF
TGTGCCTGGAGCGCCGGACAGGGTCCATCACCCCTCCACTTT
>-|-|TRBV28|TRBJ1-5
CASRGVAGANQPQHF
TGTGCCAGCAGGGGGGTGGCAGGGGCCAATCAGCCCCAGCATTTT
>few|-|TRBV7-9|TRBJ1-2
CASSLGAANYGYTF
TGTGCCAGCAGCTTGGGGGCAGCTAACTATGGCTACACCTTC
>-|-|TRBV23-1|TRBJ1-5
CASSRFAAWADQPQHF
TGCGCCAGCAGTCGATTCGCAGCCTGGGCTGATCAGCCCCAGCATTTT
>once|TRBD2|TRBV28|TRBJ2-7
CASSLLLYGRLAGRTYEQYF
TGTGCCAGCAGCCTCCTCCTTTACGGTAGACTAGCGGGGAGGACCTACGAGCAGTACTTC
>-|TRBD1|TRBV19|TRBJ1-2
CASTKLGRDRVYGYTF
TGTGCCAGTACCAAGCTGGGCCGGGACAGGGTCTATGGCTACACCTTC
>-|-|TRBV29-1|TRBJ1-2
CSAGGVNYGYTF
TGCAGTGCCGGGGGGGTAAACTATGGCTACACCTTC
>-|TRBD1|TRBV28|TRBJ2-7
CASSSPGTATYEQYF
TGTGCCAGCAGCAGTCCCGGGACAGCCACCTACGAGCAGTACTTC
>-|-|TRBV9|TRBJ1-2
CASSAVPPYGYTF
TGTGCCAGCAGCGCAGTCCCTCCCTATGGCTACACCTTC
>once|-|TRBV5-4|TRBJ1-1
CASSYSRGTEAFF
TGTGCCAGCAGCTATTCCCGCGGTACTGAAGCTTTCTTT
>-|-|TRBV7-9|TRBJ2-1
CASSLGAGSSYNEQFF
TGTGCCAGCAGCTTAGGGGCGGGAAGCTCCTACAATGAGCAGTTCTTC
>once|-|TRBV19|TRBJ2-6
CASTLDSSGANVLTF
TGTGCCAGTACCCTGGACAGCTCTGGGGCCAACGTCCTGACTTTC
>-|-|TRBV7-9|TRBJ2-7
CASSLEVESYEQYF
TGTGCCAGCAGCTTAGAAGTCGAGTCCTACGAGCAGTACTTC
>-|-|TRBV6-2/TRBV6-3|TRBJ1-2
CASSYGGLPEGYTF
TGTGCCAGCAGTTACGGGGGCCTCCCAGAGGGCTACACCTTC
>-|-|TRBV6-5|TRBJ2-7
CASSYRRGGYEQYF
TGTGCCAGCAGTTACCGCAGGGGAGGGTACGAGCAGTACTTC
>-|TRBD2|TRBV6-2/TRBV6-3|TRBJ2-3
CASSRLAGGTDTQYF
TGTGCCAGCAGCCGCCTAGCGGGAGGGACAGATACGCAGTATTTT
>-|TRBD2|TRBV11-3|TRBJ2-1
CASSRTREGEQFF
TGTGCCAGCTCCCGGACTAGGGAGGGCGAGCAGTTCTTC
>-|TRBD2|TRBV11-3|TRBJ2-5
CASSERQRGSETQYF
TGTGCCAGCAGCGAAAGACAGCGGGGTTCAGAGACCCAGTACTTC
>-|-|TRBV7-9|TRBJ1-6
CASSLTDNSPLHF
TGTGCCAGCAGCTTAACTGATAATTCACCCCTCCACTTT
>few|-|TRBV19|TRBJ1-2
CASTPSGTNGYTF
TGTGCCAGTACCCCATCCGGGACTAATGGCTACACCTTC